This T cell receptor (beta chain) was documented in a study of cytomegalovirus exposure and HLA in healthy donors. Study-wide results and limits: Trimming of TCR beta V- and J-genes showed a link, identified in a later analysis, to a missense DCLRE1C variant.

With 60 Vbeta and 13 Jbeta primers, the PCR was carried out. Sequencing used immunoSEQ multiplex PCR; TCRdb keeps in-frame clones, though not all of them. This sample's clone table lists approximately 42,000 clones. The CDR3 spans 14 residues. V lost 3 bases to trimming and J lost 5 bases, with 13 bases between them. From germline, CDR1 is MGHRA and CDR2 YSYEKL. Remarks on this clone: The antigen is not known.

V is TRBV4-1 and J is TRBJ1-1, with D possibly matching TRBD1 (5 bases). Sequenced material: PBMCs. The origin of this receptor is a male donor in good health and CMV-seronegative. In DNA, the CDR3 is TGCGCCAGCAGCCACACGGGAGGGGTAACTGAAGCTTTCTTT. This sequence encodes CASSHTGGVTEAFF.